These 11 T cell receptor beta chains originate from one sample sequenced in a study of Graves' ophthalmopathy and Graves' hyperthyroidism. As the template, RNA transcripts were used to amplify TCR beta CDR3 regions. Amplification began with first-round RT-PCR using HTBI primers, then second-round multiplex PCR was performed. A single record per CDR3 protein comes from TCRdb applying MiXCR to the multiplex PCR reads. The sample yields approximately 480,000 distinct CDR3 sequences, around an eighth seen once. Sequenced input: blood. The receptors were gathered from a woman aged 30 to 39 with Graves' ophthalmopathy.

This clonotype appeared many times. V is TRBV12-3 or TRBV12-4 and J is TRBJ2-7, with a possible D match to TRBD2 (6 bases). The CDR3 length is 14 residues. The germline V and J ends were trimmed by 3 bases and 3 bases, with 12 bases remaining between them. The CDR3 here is CASSFSGGGYEQYF. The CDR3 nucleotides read TGTGCCAGCAGTTTCTCTGGGGGAGGCTACGAGCAGTACTTC.

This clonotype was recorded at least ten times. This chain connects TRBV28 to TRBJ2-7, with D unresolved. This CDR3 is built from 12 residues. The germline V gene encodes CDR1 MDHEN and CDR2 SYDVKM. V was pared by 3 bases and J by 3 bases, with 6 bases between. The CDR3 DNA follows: TGTGCCAGCAGTTTCAAGGACTACGAGCAGTACTTC. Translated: CASSFKDYEQYF.

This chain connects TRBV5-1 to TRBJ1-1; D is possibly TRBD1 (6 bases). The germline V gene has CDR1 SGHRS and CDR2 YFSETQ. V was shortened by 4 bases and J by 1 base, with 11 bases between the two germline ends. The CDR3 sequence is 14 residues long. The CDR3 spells CASSMDRGNTEAFF. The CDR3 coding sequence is TGCGCCAGCAGCATGGACAGAGGGAACACTGAAGCTTTCTTT.

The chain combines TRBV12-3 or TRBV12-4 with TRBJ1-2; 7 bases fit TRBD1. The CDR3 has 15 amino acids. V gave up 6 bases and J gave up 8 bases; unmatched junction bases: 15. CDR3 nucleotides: TGTGCCAGCAGCTTGTCGAATAGGGGGCGGGAAGGCTACACCTTC. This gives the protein CASSLSNRGREGYTF.

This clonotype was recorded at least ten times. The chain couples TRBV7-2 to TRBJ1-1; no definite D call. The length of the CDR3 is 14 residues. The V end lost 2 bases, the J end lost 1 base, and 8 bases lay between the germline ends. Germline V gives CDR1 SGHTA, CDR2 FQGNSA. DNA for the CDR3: TGTGCCAGCAGCTTAACGAGGGAGAACACTGAAGCTTTCTTT. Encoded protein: CASSLTRENTEAFF.

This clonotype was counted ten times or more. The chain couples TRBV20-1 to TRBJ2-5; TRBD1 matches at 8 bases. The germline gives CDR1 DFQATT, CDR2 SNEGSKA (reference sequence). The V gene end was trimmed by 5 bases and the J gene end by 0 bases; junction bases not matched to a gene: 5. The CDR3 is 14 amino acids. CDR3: CSAGDRTNQETQYF. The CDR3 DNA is TGCAGTGCTGGGGACAGGACAAACCAAGAGACCCAGTACTTC.

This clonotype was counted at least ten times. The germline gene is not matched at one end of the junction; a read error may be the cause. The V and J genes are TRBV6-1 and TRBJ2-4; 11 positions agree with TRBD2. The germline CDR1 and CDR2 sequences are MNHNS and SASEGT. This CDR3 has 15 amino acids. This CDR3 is CASSDVAGGPNIKYF. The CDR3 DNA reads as TGTGCCAGCAGTGATGTAGCGGGGGGGCCAAACATTAAGTACTTC.

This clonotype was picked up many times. The CDR3 DNA follows: TGTGCCAGCAGCGATAGCGGATCGGTCACCGGGGAGCTGTTTTTT. It translates to CASSDSGSVTGELFF. This rearrangement joins TRBV9 to TRBJ2-2; maybe TRBD2 (6 bases). CDR3 size: 15 residues. Germline CDR1 reads SGDLS; CDR2 reads YYNGEE. V lost 3 bases, J lost 4 bases, and 13 bases lay in between.

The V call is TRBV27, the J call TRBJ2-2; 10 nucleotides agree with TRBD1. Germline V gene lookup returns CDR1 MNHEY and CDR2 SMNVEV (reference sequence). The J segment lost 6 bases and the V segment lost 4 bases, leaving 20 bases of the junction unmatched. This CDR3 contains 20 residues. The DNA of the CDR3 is TGTGCCAGCAGTTCCCGCGGGTGGGGACAGGGGCCGATAAGGGCCGGGGAGCTGTTTTTT. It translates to CASSSRGWGQGPIRAGELFF.

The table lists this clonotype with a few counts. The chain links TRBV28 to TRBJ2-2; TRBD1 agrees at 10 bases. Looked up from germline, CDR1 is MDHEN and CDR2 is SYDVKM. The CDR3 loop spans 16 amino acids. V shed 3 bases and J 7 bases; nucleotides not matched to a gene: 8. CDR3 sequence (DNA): TGTGCCAGCAGTTTCTTGGGGACAGGGGCAGGCGGGGAGCTGTTTTTT. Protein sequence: CASSFLGTGAGGELFF.

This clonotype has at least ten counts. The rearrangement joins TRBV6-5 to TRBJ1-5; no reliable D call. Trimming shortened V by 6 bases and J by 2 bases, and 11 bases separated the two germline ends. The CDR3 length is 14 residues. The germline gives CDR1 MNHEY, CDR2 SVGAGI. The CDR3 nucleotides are TGTGCCAGCAGACGGATTGAGGGCAATCAGCCCCAGCATTTT. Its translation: CASRRIEGNQPQHF.